This T cell receptor beta chain was recovered during a study of cytomegalovirus exposure and HLA in healthy donors. CDR3 length: 15 residues. Germline trimming cut 0 bases from V and 2 bases from J; bases unmatched to any gene: 3. Germline CDR1 reads SGHRS; CDR2 reads YFSETQ. Amplification used 60 Vbeta primers and 13 Jbeta primers. Methods used by the authors: Approximately 11 million of roughly 81 million unique TCR beta chains were shared, per a later count. Sequencing used immunoSEQ multiplex PCR; TCRdb keeps in-frame clones, though not all of them. That table is the source of V, J and clone size, and D and trimming were worked out from the DNA. Found here are approximately 130,000 clones, around 74% of them singletons; the top ten hold about 3%.

The sample comprised PBMCs. V gene TRBV5-1 combines with J gene TRBJ2-5; 8 positions match TRBD1. This clonotype originated in a man aged 30-40 years in good health and CMV-seronegative. This CDR3 reads CASSLEGQGQETQYF. In DNA, the CDR3 is TGCGCCAGCAGCTTGGAAGGACAGGGACAAGAGACCCAGTACTTC.